Here is one TCR beta chain with its context. The antigen remains unidentified. This record belongs to a study of T cell repertoires in cytomegalovirus infection. In the study overall: Public signatures in TCR beta pointed to CMV infection and matching HLA type. Whole-study results and caveats: Across the ex vivo response, the dominant clonotypes were HLA-C-restricted CMV-specific TCR beta clonotypes. Cumulated frequencies of public TCR beta families served to identify carriers of CMV plus the relevant HLA.

Each CDR3 protein gets one entry after TCRdb re-called the reads with MiXCR. Counted here are 90,000 to 120,000 distinct CDR3 sequences, roughly two fifths occurring once; the ten biggest clones make up around 70%. The germline CDR1 and CDR2 sequences are MNHEY and SMNVEV (reference sequence). V lost 2 bases to trimming and J lost 0 bases; unmatched junction nucleotides: 6. CDR3 length: 17 amino acids. The clonotype was recovered from a human donor in good health (CMV status not recorded). Some clones in this sample may be carry-over from other donors' samples. The rearrangement joins TRBV27 to TRBJ2-1; TRBD1 matches at 8 bases. Sequenced material: CD8+ T cells from cultured PBMCs, taken from culture after CMV antigen stimulation. Here the CDR3 reads CASSLKGDRRSYNEQFF. CDR3 coding DNA: TGTGCCAGCAGTTTAAAGGGGGACAGGCGCTCCTACAATGAGCAGTTCTTC.